The 10 T cell receptor beta chains below were found in one sample sequenced in a study of spatial heterogeneity in lung cancer. Study findings and constraints: Counts of expanded alpha and beta TCRs within tumors tracked the tumor nonsynonymous mutation count.

TCRdb re-called the 5' RACE reads with MiXCR, one entry per CDR3 protein. The sample lists around 18,000 distinct CDR3 sequences; 5.5% to 8.5% were seen once. These TCRs' antigens remain unknown. Time point denoted: sample taken at primary tumor resection. The sample was lung tumor tissue, taken at surgery. All receptors derive from a female donor with early-stage non-small cell lung cancer.

There are many counts of this clonotype. The chain links TRBV5-5 to TRBJ2-5; D is unresolved. The CDR3 has 13 residues. Germline CDR1 SGHKS, CDR2 YYEKEE (reference sequence). V was clipped by 4 bases and J by 7 bases, with 14 bases between them. CDR3 region: CASSADPVGTQYF. The DNA of the CDR3 is TGTGCCAGCAGCGCGGACCCTGTGGGGACCCAGTACTTC.

In this sample, this clonotype turned up a few times. The chain is built from TRBV12-3 or TRBV12-4 and TRBJ1-2; maybe TRBD1 (5 bases). V lost 8 bases to trimming and J lost 5 bases, with 18 bases between them. The CDR3 is 14 amino acids. DNA of the CDR3: TGTGCCAGCGCCCTCGGGGGTTTCGGGTATGGCTACACCTTC. As protein: CASALGGFGYGYTF.

This rearrangement joins TRBV6-6 to TRBJ1-6, with D hard to call. Germline CDR1 is MNHNY and CDR2 is SVGAGI (reference sequence). The CDR3 runs to 13 residues. V lost 6 bases, J lost 7 bases, and 10 bases lay in between. CDR3 bases: TGTGCCAGCAGCTCACCCCCCAATTCACCCCTCCACTTT. Its translation is CASSSPPNSPLHF.

This clonotype was seen ten or more times. CDR3 sequence reads: CASSYSWDSYEQYF. Here the CDR3 DNA reads TGTGCCAGCAGTTACTCCTGGGACTCCTACGAGCAGTACTTC. The chain couples TRBV6-5 to TRBJ2-7; D is ambiguous. Trimming took 0 bases from V and 0 from J, leaving 6 bases between them. Germline V gives CDR1 MNHEY, CDR2 SVGAGI. The CDR3 sequence is 14 residues long.

This clonotype was counted ten times or more. The chain carries TRBV2 and TRBJ2-1; D remains unclear. Germline V gives CDR1 SNHLY, CDR2 FYNNEI. This CDR3 region has 11 residues. The V and J ends lost 5 bases and 8 bases respectively, with 7 bases between them. CDR3 in DNA: TGTGCCAGCAGTTATATCGATGAGCAGTTCTTC. It is translated as CASSYIDEQFF. Filled out from reference TRBV2 and TRBJ2-1, the complete variable domain reads EPEVTQTPSHQVTQMGQEVILRCVPISNHLYFYWYRQILGQKVEFLVSFYNNEISEKSEIFDDQFSVERPDGSNFTLKIRSTKLEDSAMYFCASSYIDEQFFGPGTRLTVL.

This clonotype is medium-sized by share. The chain couples TRBV12-3 or TRBV12-4 to TRBJ2-1; no reliable D call. The germline V and J ends were trimmed by 4 bases and 3 bases, with 4 bases remaining between them. The CDR3 is made up of 12 amino acids. CDR3 nucleotide sequence: TGTGCCAGCAGTTCTGGCTACAATGAGCAGTTCTTC. This translates into CASSSGYNEQFF.

The rearrangement joins TRBV12-3 or TRBV12-4 to TRBJ2-3; 10 positions agree with TRBD2. The CDR3 length is 17 residues. J was trimmed by 0 bases and V by 5 bases; bases with no gene match: 8. The CDR3, as DNA: TGTGCCAGCAGTCCGGCTAGGACTAGCGGCAGCACAGATACGCAGTATTTT. Translation gives CASSPARTSGSTDTQYF.

This clonotype has at least ten counts. The gene calls are TRBV19 and TRBJ1-5, with a possible D match to TRBD1 (5 bases). The germline V gene encodes CDR1 LNHDA and CDR2 SQIVND (reference sequence). The CDR3 loop spans 14 amino acids. The V end lost 6 bases, the J end lost 9 bases, and 18 bases lay between the germline ends. The CDR3 spells CASSAEGNPAPQHF. In nucleotides, the CDR3 is TGTGCCAGTAGCGCAGAGGGGAATCCCGCGCCCCAGCATTTT. Together with reference TRBV19 and TRBJ1-5, the CDR3 gives the full variable domain: DGGITQSPKYLFRKEGQNVTLSCEQNLNHDAMYWYRQDPGQGLRLIYYSQIVNDFQKGDIAEGYSVSREKKESFPLTVTSAQKNPTAFYLCASSAEGNPAPQHFGDGTRLSIL.

This clonotype was seen at least ten times. The V and J genes are TRBV29-1 and TRBJ2-2; D is possibly TRBD2 (6 bases). V was pared by 6 bases and J by 5 bases, with 13 bases between. This CDR3 region has 13 residues. CDR1 and CDR2 from the germline V gene are SQVTM and ANQGSEA. CDR3 DNA: TGCAGCGTAAGCCCAGGAGGGACCGGGGAGCTGTTTTTT. This codes for CSVSPGGTGELFF.

Many counts were recorded for this clonotype. The V call is TRBV5-6, the J call TRBJ2-3, with unresolved D. The CDR3 is 11 residues long. V was trimmed by 5 bases and J by 6 bases, leaving 7 bases between them. Germline V gene sequence: CDR1 SGHDT, CDR2 YYEEEE. The CDR3 region has the DNA TGTGCCAGCAGTCATAAGGATACGCAGTATTTT. Its translation: CASSHKDTQYF.